Following are 8 T cell receptor beta chains from one sample sequenced in a study of low-dose radiotherapy and immunotherapy resistance in tumors. Described time point: after trial treatment. Treatment: LDRT plus nivolumab, ipilimumab, low-dose cyclophosphamide and aspirin (RACIN trial). Priming of first-strand cDNA relied on TRAV- and TRBV-specific primers (covering alpha and beta chains). Over about 18 PCR cycles, TCRs were amplified from a constant-region primer and V-primer adapter. MiXCR, run by TCRdb on the reads, gives a single entry per CDR3 protein. Found here are 50,000 or so distinct CDR3 sequences, about 23% of them singletons; the top ten hold 6.7%. Sequences were derived from PBMCs, sampled after low-dose radiotherapy plus immunotherapy. These receptor sequences come from a male donor with prostate cancer.

This clonotype has ten or more counts. The genes are TRBV28 and TRBJ2-7; 10 bases match TRBD2. Germline trimming cut 8 bases from V and 0 bases from J; bases unmatched to any gene: 7. The CDR3 totals 15 residues. Germline CDR1 and CDR2: MDHEN and SYDVKM. The CDR3 loop is CASGILAGASYEQYF. The CDR3 region has the DNA TGTGCCAGCGGTATTCTAGCGGGAGCCTCCTACGAGCAGTACTTC.

V and J are TRBV18 and TRBJ2-5, with D perhaps matching TRBD2 (5 bases). V lost 3 bases, J lost 1 base, and 6 bases lay in between. The CDR3 has 13 residues. Per germline, CDR1 KGHSH and CDR2 LQKENI. CDR3 sequence (DNA): TGTGCCAGCTCACCGGGGAGCCAAGAGACCCAGTACTTC. Translating it yields CASSPGSQETQYF.

This clonotype showed up many times. The chain joins TRBV5-1 to TRBJ2-2, with TRBD1 as a possible D gene (5 bases). The CDR3 runs to 15 residues. Germline assignment: CDR1 SGHRS and CDR2 YFSETQ. V lost 4 bases, J lost 2 bases, and 12 bases lay in between. Here the CDR3 reads CASSRRQSNTGELFF. The CDR3 nucleotides read TGCGCCAGCAGCCGTCGACAGTCCAACACCGGGGAGCTGTTTTTT.

This clonotype appeared many times. The rearrangement links TRBV7-2 to TRBJ2-2, with D perhaps given as TRBD1 or TRBD2 (5 bases each). The CDR3 spans 15 residues. The V gene lost 6 bases and the J gene lost 3 bases, with 14 bases spanning the gap. Germline V gene data show CDR1 as SGHTA and CDR2 as FQGNSA. DNA of the CDR3: TGTGCCAGCAGGAAGGGGCAGGGACACACCGGGGAGCTGTTTTTT. Translated: CASRKGQGHTGELFF.

Ten or more counts support this clonotype. This sequence joins TRBV5-1 and TRBJ1-3; D is unclear. The germline V and J ends were trimmed by 2 bases and 2 bases, with 8 bases remaining between them. Germline V CDR1 and CDR2: SGHRS, YFSETQ. This CDR3 comprises 14 residues. CDR3 protein: CASSFGQTGNTIYF. Written as DNA, the CDR3 is TGCGCCAGCAGCTTCGGCCAGACTGGAAACACCATATATTTT.

This clonotype was counted ten times or more. The rearrangement links TRBV6-1 to TRBJ2-1; no clear D gene. This CDR3 contains 13 residues. Per germline, CDR1 MNHNS and CDR2 SASEGT. The V end lost 6 bases, the J end lost 5 bases, and 11 bases lay between the germline ends. The CDR3 DNA reads as TGTGCCAGCAGGGCGCGAAACGACAATGAGCAGTTCTTC. Translation gives CASRARNDNEQFF.

Many counts were recorded for this clonotype. V gene TRBV20-1 combines with J gene TRBJ1-1; TRBD1 matches at 9 bases. Trimming cost V 5 bases and J 6 bases; bases outside gene matches: 13. The germline CDR1 and CDR2 sequences are DFQATT and SNEGSKA (reference sequence). This CDR3 is built from 15 residues. CDR3 sequence: CSAGRTGAGIAEAFF. CDR3 nucleotides: TGCAGTGCTGGAAGGACAGGGGCCGGTATCGCTGAAGCTTTCTTT.

This clonotype was recorded many times. The V and J genes are TRBV6-1 and TRBJ1-5; D unresolved. The V gene lost 8 bases and the J gene lost 3 bases, with 11 bases spanning the gap. Germline V gives CDR1 MNHNS, CDR2 SASEGT. The CDR3 sequence is 13 residues long. The DNA of the CDR3 is TGTGCCAGCCGCCCGGACCTCAATCAGCCCCAGCATTTT. It codes for CASRPDLNQPQHF.